Listed below are T cell receptor beta chains from one sample, sequenced in a study of beta chain features in type 1 diabetes. Data came from immunoSEQ multiplex PCR; TCRdb stores just in-frame clones and leaves some out. Of roughly 160,000 clones in the sample, less than 10% were seen once. The specimen was central memory CD4+ T cells from blood. The receptors come from a man aged 18 to 30 with type 1 diabetes. CDR3s include the opening cysteine and the closing phenylalanine or tryptophan. The D gene is left open where the match is weak. The size of a clone is reported for some rows only, either as once, few or many, or as a class for expanded clones.

D,J,length,size,V,CDR3,DNA
TRBD1,TRBJ1-1,14,NA,TRBV6-6,CASSYRGLRTEAFF,TGTGCCAGCAGTTACAGGGGGCTACGCACTGAAGCTTTCTTT
TRBD1,TRBJ2-7,15,few,TRBV7-2,CASSLTGQSTYEQYF,TGTGCCAGCAGCCTAACGGGACAGAGCACCTACGAGCAGTACTTC
TRBD1,TRBJ2-5,12,few,TRBV28,CASTGQQETQYF,TGTGCCAGCACGGGACAGCAAGAGACCCAGTACTTC
TRBD2,TRBJ2-7,15,few,TRBV7-8,CASSFSGGPRQVQYF,TGTGCCAGCAGCTTTAGCGGGGGGCCGCGGCAGGTGCAGTACTTC
TRBD1,TRBJ2-7,16,few,TRBV30,CAWSSKLGQGFYEQYF,TGTGCCTGGTCATCCAAATTGGGACAGGGTTTCTACGAGCAGTACTTC
TRBD1,TRBJ2-7,13,NA,TRBV25-1,CASSERQGAVQYF,TGTGCCAGCAGTGAAAGACAGGGGGCTGTGCAGTACTTC
NA,TRBJ2-5,14,few,TRBV5-1,CASSSTRTGETQYF,TGCGCCAGCTCCTCGACTAGAACGGGCGAGACCCAGTACTTC
TRBD2,TRBJ2-7,18,few,TRBV10-3,CAITAGQGTSGRAYEQYF,TGTGCCATCACCGCGGGACAGGGGACTAGCGGGAGGGCCTACGAGCAGTACTTC
TRBD1,TRBJ1-2,14,few,TRBV30,CAWSPGGPLYGYTF,TGTGCCTGGAGTCCAGGGGGGCCCCTTTATGGCTACACCTTC
NA,TRBJ2-7,13,NA,TRBV29-1,CSVRKGSSYEQYF,TGCAGCGTTCGTAAAGGGAGCTCCTACGAGCAGTACTTC
TRBD2,TRBJ2-3,16,once,TRBV25-1,CASSESLAGVSDTQYF,TGTGCCAGCAGTGAATCACTAGCGGGAGTGTCAGATACGCAGTATTTT
TRBD1,TRBJ2-7,16,few,TRBV18,CASSPFTTGESNEQYF,TGTGCCAGCTCACCTTTTACGACAGGGGAGAGCAACGAGCAGTACTTC
NA,TRBJ1-4,16,NA,TRBV21-1,CASSKARDSPGGKLFF,TGTGCCAGCAGCAAAGCGCGGGACAGTCCAGGAGGAAAACTGTTTTTT
NA,TRBJ1-1,14,NA,TRBV28,CASYLGGMNTEAFF,TGTGCCAGTTATCTGGGGGGAATGAACACTGAAGCTTTCTTT
NA,TRBJ2-7,13,NA,TRBV28,CASRLTGVYEQYF,TGTGCCAGCAGGTTGACAGGAGTCTACGAGCAGTACTTC
NA,TRBJ1-6,13,few,TRBV18,CASSPEPNSPLHF,TGTGCCAGCTCACCAGAGCCAAATTCACCCCTCCACTTT
TRBD1,TRBJ2-7,14,few,TRBV25-1,CASSETGTSYEQYF,TGTGCCAGCTCGGAGACAGGGACCTCCTACGAGCAGTACTTC
NA,TRBJ1-2,13,NA,TRBV9,CASSVTGNYGYTF,TGTGCCAGCAGCGTGACAGGCAACTATGGCTACACCTTC
TRBD2,TRBJ2-3,16,many,TRBV7-2,CASSVGLAVLTDTQYF,TGTGCCAGCAGCGTAGGACTAGCGGTACTCACAGATACGCAGTATTTT
NA,TRBJ2-5,15,NA,TRBV2,CASSGDGQPQETQYF,TGTGCCAGCAGTGGAGACGGACAGCCACAAGAGACCCAGTACTTC
NA,TRBJ2-5,14,few,TRBV7-9,CASSPLGGQETQYF,TGTGCCAGCAGCCCATTAGGGGGCCAAGAGACCCAGTACTTC
TRBD1,TRBJ1-6,15,NA,TRBV30,CAWTRRLDRISPLHF,TGTGCCTGGACTCGAAGATTGGACAGGATAAGTCCCCTCCACTTT
TRBD1,TRBJ2-1,14,NA,TRBV30,CAWSGGQGYNEQFF,TGTGCCTGGAGTGGTGGACAGGGGTACAATGAGCAGTTCTTC
NA,TRBJ2-2,14,few,TRBV5-1,CASSVGDSTGELFF,TGCGCCAGCAGCGTGGGGGACTCCACCGGGGAGCTGTTTTTT
TRBD1,TRBJ1-2,15,once,TRBV6-5,CASSPGQGINYGYTF,TGTGCCAGCAGCCCAGGACAGGGGATTAACTATGGCTACACCTTC
NA,TRBJ1-5,15,many,TRBV7-2,CASSPRLRWDTPQHF,TGTGCCAGCAGCCCCCGGTTAAGGTGGGACACCCCTCAGCATTTT
TRBD2,TRBJ2-5,15,NA,TRBV2,CASSFGLAGKETQYF,TGTGCCAGCAGTTTCGGACTAGCGGGTAAAGAGACCCAGTACTTC
TRBD2,TRBJ2-2,16,few,TRBV18,CASSPRLAENTGELFF,TGTGCCAGCTCACCACGTCTAGCGGAGAACACCGGGGAGCTGTTTTTT
NA,TRBJ2-5,14,few,TRBV4-2,CASSSQGSGETQYF,TGTGCCAGCAGCTCACAGGGAAGTGGAGAGACCCAGTACTTC
NA,TRBJ2-3,15,NA,TRBV5-6,CASSEGLSRADTQYF,TGTGCCAGCAGCGAGGGACTCTCAAGGGCAGATACGCAGTATTTT
NA,TRBJ2-5,10,few,TRBV20-1,CSAWRETQYF,TGCAGTGCTTGGCGGGAGACCCAGTACTTC
TRBD2,TRBJ2-1,17,few,TRBV7-2,CASSLALKLAGGNEQFF,TGTGCCAGCAGCTTAGCGCTAAAACTAGCGGGGGGCAATGAGCAGTTCTTC
TRBD1,TRBJ2-7,15,few,TRBV23-1,CASSQSGTGSYEQYF,TGCGCCAGCAGTCAATCCGGGACAGGTAGCTACGAGCAGTACTTC
NA,TRBJ1-2,17,NA,TRBV27,CASSSRWATGGHYGYTF,TGTGCCAGCAGTTCTCGCTGGGCTACGGGGGGGCACTATGGCTACACCTTC
TRBD2,TRBJ2-1,14,NA,TRBV29-1,CSVSRTSGRNEQFF,TGCAGCGTCTCTAGGACTAGCGGGAGGAATGAGCAGTTCTTC
NA,TRBJ1-1,12,few,TRBV2,CASRDRGTEAFF,TGTGCCAGCAGGGACAGAGGCACTGAAGCTTTCTTT